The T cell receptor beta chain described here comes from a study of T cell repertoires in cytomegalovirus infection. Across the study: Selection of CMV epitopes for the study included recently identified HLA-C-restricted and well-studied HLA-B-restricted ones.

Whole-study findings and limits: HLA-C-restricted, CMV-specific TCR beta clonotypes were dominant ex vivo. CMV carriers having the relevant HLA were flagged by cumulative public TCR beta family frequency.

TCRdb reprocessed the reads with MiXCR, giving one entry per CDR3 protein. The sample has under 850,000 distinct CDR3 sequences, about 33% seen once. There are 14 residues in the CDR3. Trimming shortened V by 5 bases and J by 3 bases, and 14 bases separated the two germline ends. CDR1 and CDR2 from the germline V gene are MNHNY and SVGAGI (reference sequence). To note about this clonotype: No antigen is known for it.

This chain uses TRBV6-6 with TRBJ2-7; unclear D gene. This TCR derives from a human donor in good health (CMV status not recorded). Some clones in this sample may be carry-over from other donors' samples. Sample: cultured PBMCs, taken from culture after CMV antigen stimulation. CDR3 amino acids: CASSVGSQFYEQYF. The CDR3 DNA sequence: TGTGCCAGCAGTGTAGGCTCCCAATTCTACGAGCAGTACTTC.